The next 11 T cell receptor beta chains were all read from a single sample in a study of T cell repertoires in cytomegalovirus infection. MiXCR, run by TCRdb on the reads, gives a single entry per CDR3 protein. This sample has 110,000 to 150,000 distinct CDR3 sequences, with around 30% found just once. These TCRs are of unknown antigen specificity. The sample was CD8+ T cells from cultured PBMCs, taken from culture after CMV antigen stimulation. These receptor sequences come from a human donor in good health (CMV status not recorded). Some clones in this sample may be carry-over from other donors' samples.

This chain connects TRBV29-1 to TRBJ1-1, with a tentative D call TRBD1 (6 bases). Per the germline V gene, CDR1 is SQVTM and CDR2 is ANQGSEA. The CDR3 covers 13 residues. Trimming removed 6 bases from V and 2 bases from J, with 13 bases in between. CDR3 DNA sequence: TGCAGCGTCGGAGGGACACCTAACACTGAAGCTTTCTTT. Translation: CSVGGTPNTEAFF.

This clonotype was found many times. This sequence joins TRBV7-2 and TRBJ2-3; D ambiguous. Trimming shortened V by 8 bases and J by 6 bases, and 12 bases separated the two germline ends. The germline V gene encodes CDR1 SGHTA and CDR2 FQGNSA. The CDR3 is made up of 12 amino acids. CDR3 in amino acids: CASGYSGDTQYF. CDR3 nucleotide sequence: TGTGCCAGCGGGTATAGTGGGGATACGCAGTATTTT.

This rearrangement joins TRBV7-2 to TRBJ1-2, with D possibly matching TRBD1 (6 bases). Deletions cut 6 bases from V and 0 bases from J, with 11 bases between. The CDR3 is 14 residues long. CDR1 and CDR2 (germline): SGHTA, FQGNSA. For the CDR3, the DNA is TGTGCCAGCAGAGAGGGGGGTTCTAACTATGGCTACACCTTC. Protein: CASREGGSNYGYTF.

The chain couples TRBV11-2 to TRBJ2-3; D is possibly TRBD1 (6 bases). Between the trimmed V and J ends, which lost 5 bases and 4 bases, there was a span of 10 bases. The germline gives CDR1 SGHAT, CDR2 FQNNGV. The CDR3 extends over 13 amino acids. CDR3 DNA: TGTGCCAGCAGCAGGACAGCAGCAGATACGCAGTATTTT. This gives the protein CASSRTAADTQYF.

This clonotype was picked up a small number of times. The chain uses TRBV6-1 and TRBJ2-3; D may be TRBD1 (5 bases). V was trimmed by 2 bases and J by 6 bases, leaving 12 bases between them. There are 14 residues in the CDR3. The germline gives CDR1 MNHNS, CDR2 SASEGT. The CDR3 DNA follows: TGTGCCAGCAGTGAATGGGCAGGGTTTGATACGCAGTATTTT. Translating it yields CASSEWAGFDTQYF.

The rearrangement links TRBV2 to TRBJ1-5; TRBD1 aligns across 9 bases. Germline CDR1 is SNHLY and CDR2 is FYNNEI. The CDR3 spans 15 residues. Trimming took 8 bases from V and 0 from J; bases not matched to a gene: 5. CDR3 region: CASGTGRYSNQPQHF. As DNA, the CDR3 is TGTGCCAGCGGGACAGGGCGATATAGCAATCAGCCCCAGCATTTT.

The V and J genes are TRBV19 and TRBJ1-4; D is possibly TRBD1 (6 bases). V was clipped by 7 bases and J by 7 bases, with 16 bases between them. Germline assignment: CDR1 LNHDA and CDR2 SQIVND (reference sequence). CDR3 length equals 14 residues. The CDR3 DNA reads as TGTGCCAGTACCAGGGGCGGCAAGTTTGAAAAACTGTTTTTT. Translated: CASTRGGKFEKLFF.

The chain joins TRBV4-1 to TRBJ1-5; TRBD1 agrees at 8 bases. Unmatched junction bases numbered 3, after V lost 0 bases and J lost 5 bases. This CDR3 has 15 residues. The germline V gene has CDR1 MGHRA and CDR2 YSYEKL. DNA of the CDR3: TGCGCCAGCAGCCAAGACCAGACAGGGGATCAGCCCCAGCATTTT. Amino acids: CASSQDQTGDQPQHF.

V and J are TRBV11-1 and TRBJ2-7; D is perhaps TRBD2 (5 bases). V lost 3 bases to trimming and J lost 2 bases, with 11 bases between them. Germline lookup yields CDR1 SGHAT and CDR2 FQDESV (reference sequence). The CDR3 extends over 14 amino acids. The CDR3 DNA is TGTGCCAGCAGCTTGACGGGGTTAACCTACGAGCAGTACTTC. Its translation: CASSLTGLTYEQYF. Filled out from reference TRBV11-1 and TRBJ2-7, the complete variable domain reads EAEVAQSPRYKITEKSQAVAFWCDPISGHATLYWYRQILGQGPELLVQFQDESVVDDSQLPKDRFSAERLKGVDSTLKIQPAELGDSAMYLCASSLTGLTYEQYFGPGTRLTVT.

This clonotype was recorded at least ten times. The chain links TRBV7-9 to TRBJ2-7; TRBD1 agrees at 7 bases. This CDR3 comprises 13 residues. Looked up from germline, CDR1 is SEHNR and CDR2 is FQNEAQ (reference sequence). Germline trimming cut 5 bases from V and 2 bases from J; bases unmatched to any gene: 3. The CDR3 reads CASSRDSAYEQYF. The CDR3 region has the DNA TGTGCCAGCAGCCGGGACAGCGCCTACGAGCAGTACTTC.

V and J are TRBV2 and TRBJ2-3; unclear D gene. The germline CDR1 and CDR2 sequences are SNHLY and FYNNEI. The CDR3 runs to 14 residues. Trimming cost V 2 bases and J 2 bases, with 8 bases left between them. The CDR3 DNA follows: TGTGCCAGCAGTGAACGAAAGATCACAGATACGCAGTATTTT. It codes for CASSERKITDTQYF.